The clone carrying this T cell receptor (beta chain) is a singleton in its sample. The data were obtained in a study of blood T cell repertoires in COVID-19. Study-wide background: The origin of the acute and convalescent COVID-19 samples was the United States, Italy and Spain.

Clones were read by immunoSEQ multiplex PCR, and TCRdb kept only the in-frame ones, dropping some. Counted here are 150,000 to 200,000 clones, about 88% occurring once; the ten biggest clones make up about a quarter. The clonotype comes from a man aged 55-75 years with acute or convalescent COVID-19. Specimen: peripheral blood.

The CDR3 nucleotides read TGTGCCAGCAGTGGACAGGGAAACACCGGGGAGCTGTTTTTT. The encoded protein is CASSGQGNTGELFF. The chain combines TRBV2 with TRBJ2-2; 7 bases match TRBD1. This CDR3 has 14 amino acids. Germline assignment: CDR1 SNHLY and CDR2 FYNNEI. Trimming cost V 4 bases and J 2 bases; bases outside gene matches: 1.